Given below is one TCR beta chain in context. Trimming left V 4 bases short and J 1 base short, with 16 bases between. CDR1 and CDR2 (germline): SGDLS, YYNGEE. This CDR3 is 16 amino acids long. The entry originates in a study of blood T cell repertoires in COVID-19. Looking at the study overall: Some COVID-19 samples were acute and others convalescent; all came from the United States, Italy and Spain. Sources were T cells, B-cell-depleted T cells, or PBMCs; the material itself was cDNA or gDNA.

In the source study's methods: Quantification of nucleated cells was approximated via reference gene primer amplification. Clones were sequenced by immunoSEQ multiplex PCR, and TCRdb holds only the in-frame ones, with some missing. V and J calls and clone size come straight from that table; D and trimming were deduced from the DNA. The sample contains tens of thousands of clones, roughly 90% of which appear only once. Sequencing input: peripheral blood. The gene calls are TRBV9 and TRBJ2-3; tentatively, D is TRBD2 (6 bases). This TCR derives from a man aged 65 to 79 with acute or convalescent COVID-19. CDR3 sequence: CASSPRTGERTDTQYF. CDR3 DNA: TGTGCCAGCAGCCCGAGGACGGGAGAACGCACAGATACGCAGTATTTT.